In this sample, the clone carrying this T cell receptor beta chain turned up once. The data derive from a study of blood T cell repertoires in COVID-19. Germline V gene sequence: CDR1 GTSNPN, CDR2 SVGIG (reference sequence). This CDR3 has 16 amino acids. The V end lost 1 base, the J end lost 9 bases, and 19 bases lay between the germline ends. Repertoires were generated with immunoSEQ multiplex PCR, while TCRdb's copy carries only in-frame clones and drops some. The sample holds around 120,000 clones; roughly 90% are singletons and the top ten take approximately 8%. This rearrangement joins TRBV30 to TRBJ1-6, with a possible D match to TRBD1 (6 bases). Material: peripheral blood. This TCR was sampled from a man aged 50-60 years with acute or convalescent COVID-19. CDR3 coding DNA: TGTGCCTGGAGTGCCCGAAGTCGGGGGGCAGGTTCACCCCTCCACTTT. Translation: CAWSARSRGAGSPLHF.